These 30 T cell receptor beta chains were all obtained from the same sample, sequenced in a study of T cell repertoires in cytomegalovirus infection. Using its own MiXCR run on the reads, TCRdb lists one record per CDR3 protein. The sample lists over 200,000 distinct CDR3 sequences, around 13% seen once, with around 8.1% in the top ten. Sequencing was carried out using PBMCs. The receptor source for this set is a human donor in good health (CMV status not recorded). Some clones in this sample may be carry-over from other donors' samples.

This sequence joins TRBV28 and TRBJ1-2; D may be TRBD1 (6 bases). CDR3 length equals 12 residues. Trimming took off 3 bases at V and 8 bases at J, with 10 bases between the two ends. Germline assignment: CDR1 MDHEN and CDR2 SYDVKM. The CDR3 sequence: CASSFRGGGYTF. The CDR3 DNA reads as TGTGCCAGCAGTTTCAGGGGCGGGGGCTACACCTTC.

This clonotype was detected only a few times. CDR3 bases: TGTGCCAGCAGTTTTAGGCGTGGAGGGATAAATCAGCCCCAGCATTTT. It encodes CASSFRRGGINQPQHF. V gene TRBV12-3 or TRBV12-4 combines with J gene TRBJ1-5, with D unresolved. V was trimmed by 3 bases and J by 4 bases, leaving 16 bases between them. The CDR3 has 16 amino acids.

This sequence joins TRBV6-5 and TRBJ1-2; no reliable D call. The CDR3 runs to 12 residues. The germline V gene encodes CDR1 MNHEY and CDR2 SVGAGI. V was trimmed by 4 bases and J by 8 bases, leaving 11 bases between them. The CDR3 spells CASSSLYSGYTF. The CDR3 DNA is TGTGCCAGCAGTTCCCTGTATTCGGGCTACACCTTC.

This clonotype was found many times. The chain couples TRBV7-2 to TRBJ1-5, with 8 bases identical to TRBD1. Germline trimming cut 4 bases from V and 0 bases from J; bases unmatched to any gene: 2. Germline-derived CDR1 and CDR2 are SGHTA and FQGNSA. The CDR3 is made up of 15 amino acids. CDR3 in DNA: TGTGCCAGCAGCTACAGGGGGGGTAGCAATCAGCCCCAGCATTTT. It translates to CASSYRGGSNQPQHF.

CDR3 protein: CASRLPGPNTEAFF. CDR3 DNA sequence: TGTGCCAGCAGGCTTCCGGGACCGAACACTGAAGCTTTCTTT. This chain connects TRBV12-3 or TRBV12-4 to TRBJ1-1, with D perhaps matching TRBD1 (5 bases). Trimming removed 6 bases from V and 1 base from J, with 12 bases in between. The CDR3 is made up of 14 amino acids.

J is TRBJ1-1 and V is TRBV20-1; D gene unclear. Per germline, CDR1 DFQATT and CDR2 SNEGSKA (reference sequence). V lost 6 bases and J lost 2, with 13 bases in between. The CDR3 runs to 13 residues. CDR3 protein: CSARTGSNTEAFF. CDR3 nucleotides: TGCAGTGCGCGTACCGGGAGCAACACTGAAGCTTTCTTT.

This clonotype was counted many times. This chain links TRBV6-1 with TRBJ2-1, with D maybe TRBD2 (6 bases). In germline, CDR1 is MNHNS, CDR2 SASEGT. CDR3 length: 13 amino acids. Trimming shortened V by 10 bases and J by 5 bases, and 15 bases separated the two germline ends. The CDR3 here is CATRRVRDNEQFF. The DNA for the CDR3 is TGTGCCACAAGGAGGGTCCGAGACAATGAGCAGTTCTTC.

This clonotype was counted at least ten times. This chain connects TRBV7-9 to TRBJ2-7; 13 nucleotides match TRBD2. The CDR3 is 15 amino acids. V was clipped by 5 bases and J by 2 bases; unmatched bases: 3. Germline assignment: CDR1 SEHNR and CDR2 FQNEAQ (reference sequence). Here the CDR3 reads CASSMGLAGPYEQYF. DNA for the CDR3: TGTGCCAGCAGCATGGGACTAGCGGGACCCTACGAGCAGTACTTC.

At least ten counts were recorded for this clonotype. The rearrangement joins TRBV28 to TRBJ1-1; D perhaps matches TRBD1 (6 bases). This CDR3 spans 13 amino acids. Germline CDR1 MDHEN, CDR2 SYDVKM. V lost 5 bases and J 5 bases, leaving 12 bases between the germline ends. The CDR3 DNA sequence: TGTGCCAGCAGTACAGGGAGGGATACTGAAGCTTTCTTT. It codes for CASSTGRDTEAFF.

The rearrangement joins TRBV29-1 to TRBJ2-7; TRBD1 or TRBD2 may be the D gene (5 bases each). The V end lost 7 bases, the J end lost 0 bases, and 13 bases lay between the germline ends. From germline, CDR1 is SQVTM and CDR2 ANQGSEA. The CDR3 is 13 residues long. CDR3 protein: CSARDGSSYEQYF. The CDR3 coding sequence is TGCAGCGCCAGGGACGGCAGCTCCTACGAGCAGTACTTC.

V and J are TRBV2 and TRBJ1-5; D uncertain. Trimming cost V 5 bases and J 3 bases, with 8 bases left between them. The V gene's germline CDR1 is SNHLY and CDR2 FYNNEI. The CDR3 has 13 amino acids. CDR3 in amino acids: CASSSGNNQPQHF. For the CDR3, the DNA is TGTGCCAGCAGTTCCGGAAACAATCAGCCCCAGCATTTT.

This clonotype has a count of ten or more. The rearrangement joins TRBV20-1 to TRBJ1-1, with TRBD1 identical over 9 bases. J was trimmed by 3 bases and V by 0 bases; bases with no gene match: 2. The CDR3 totals 14 residues. Looked up from germline, CDR1 is DFQATT and CDR2 is SNEGSKA (reference sequence). The CDR3 DNA sequence: TGCAGTGCTAGAGATGGACAGGGGCACACTGAAGCTTTCTTT. Translated, it gives CSARDGQGHTEAFF.

The chain recombines TRBV20-1 with TRBJ1-5; possibly TRBD1 for D (5 bases). Germline values: CDR1 DFQATT, CDR2 SNEGSKA (reference sequence). The CDR3 consists of 15 residues. V shed 5 bases and J shed 0 bases, with 14 bases lying between them. The CDR3 reads CSAQRDVYSNQPQHF. CDR3 nucleotide sequence: TGCAGTGCTCAACGGGACGTCTATAGCAATCAGCCCCAGCATTTT.

This clonotype was observed many times. The chain recombines TRBV25-1 with TRBJ1-3, with 7 bases lining up with TRBD1. Germline V lookup: CDR1 MGHDK, CDR2 SYGVNS. This CDR3 region has 18 residues. With 1 base clipped from V and 3 bases from J, the junction kept 12 bases outside the gene matches. CDR3 DNA sequence: TGTGCCAGCAGTGAATGGAAAAGAGGGGGCGATATTGGAAACACCATATATTTT. Translating gives CASSEWKRGGDIGNTIYF.

The chain joins TRBV7-9 to TRBJ2-6; D might be TRBD1 (5 bases). V dropped 6 bases and J dropped 1 base, with 16 bases sitting between them. Germline V CDR1 and CDR2: SEHNR, FQNEAQ (reference sequence). The CDR3 totals 17 residues. The CDR3 DNA follows: TGTGCCAGCAGTAAGAGTACAGGCGATTCTGGGGCCAACGTCCTGACTTTC. Protein: CASSKSTGDSGANVLTF.

This clonotype has a count of ten or more. J is TRBJ2-3 and V is TRBV7-8; no reliable D call. The V gene lost 2 bases and the J gene lost 1 base, with 7 bases spanning the gap. The CDR3 has 14 amino acids. In germline, CDR1 is SGHVS, CDR2 FQNEAQ. The CDR3 here is CASSLLTGTDTQYF. CDR3 DNA sequence: TGTGCCAGCAGCTTATTAACCGGCACAGATACGCAGTATTTT.

The CDR3 sequence: CASSDRRGGPETQYF. The CDR3 bases are TGCGCCAGCAGCGACCGTCGAGGGGGACCCGAGACCCAGTACTTC. The chain links TRBV4-1 to TRBJ2-5, with D possibly being TRBD1 (6 bases). Trimming shortened V by 5 bases and J by 5 bases, and 18 bases separated the two germline ends. The CDR3 is 15 residues long. Germline CDR1 is MGHRA and CDR2 is YSYEKL.

This clonotype was recorded at least ten times. This chain links TRBV7-2 with TRBJ1-4; D remains unclear. The CDR3 runs 15 residues. The V gene's germline CDR1 is SGHTA and CDR2 FQGNSA. V dropped 1 base and J dropped 8 bases, with 14 bases sitting between them. The CDR3 loop reads CASSLEVLSTEKLFF. The CDR3 DNA reads TGTGCCAGCAGCTTAGAGGTCCTCAGCACCGAAAAACTGTTTTTT. The full variable domain, its missing parts supplied by reference TRBV7-2 and TRBJ1-4, is GAGVSQSPSNKVTEKGKDVELRCDPISGHTALYWYRQSLGQGLEFLIYFQGNSAPDKSGLPSDRFSAERTGGSVSTLTIQRTQQEDSAVYLCASSLEVLSTEKLFFGSGTQLSVL.

V is TRBV29-1 and J is TRBJ2-5; D might be TRBD2 (5 bases). CDR1 and CDR2 (germline): SQVTM, ANQGSEA. The CDR3 loop spans 16 amino acids. The germline V and J ends were trimmed by 2 bases and 5 bases, with 21 bases remaining between them. CDR3 DNA sequence: TGCAGCGTTGAACGGGGAAGGTCGGGGAGTGCGGAGACCCAGTACTTC. It translates to CSVERGRSGSAETQYF.

Regarding this clonotype: A much more abundant neighbour one base away suggests this may be a read error. The CDR3 end shows no conserved phenylalanine or tryptophan, and so a read error is likely. This chain links TRBV14 with TRBJ2-1, with 9 bases fitting TRBD2. The CDR3 is made up of 19 amino acids. With 4 bases clipped from V and 2 bases from J, the junction kept 15 bases outside the gene matches. In germline, CDR1 is SGHDN, CDR2 FVKESK. The chain's CDR3 is CASSRREAGGHPTYNEQFL. In nucleotides, the CDR3 is TGTGCCAGCAGCCGTCGGGAAGCGGGAGGACACCCGACCTACAATGAGCAGTTCTTA.

This clonotype was observed a few times. The chain's CDR3 is CSVATGGGEAFF. The CDR3 DNA reads TGCAGCGTTGCGACAGGGGGTGGTGAAGCTTTCTTT. The chain has TRBV29-1 and TRBJ1-1; 9 bases line up with TRBD1. After removal of 4 bases from V and 7 bases from J, the junction contained 4 bases not matched to a gene. The CDR3 covers 12 residues. Germline loops: CDR1 SQVTM, CDR2 ANQGSEA.

In its sample, this clonotype was seen many times. The rearrangement joins TRBV7-3 to TRBJ2-1; 10 bases agree with TRBD1. This CDR3 is built from 17 residues. Trimming at V came to 4 bases and at J to 4 bases, leaving 10 bases not matched to a gene. Germline loops: CDR1 SGHTA, CDR2 FQGTGA. The CDR3 DNA reads TGTGCCAGCAGCTCCAGACCAGACAGGGGGCTGTACAATGAGCAGTTCTTC. Translating gives CASSSRPDRGLYNEQFF.

The gene calls are TRBV5-6 and TRBJ2-1; 7 nucleotides line up with TRBD2. This CDR3 has 14 amino acids. Looked up from germline, CDR1 is SGHDT and CDR2 is YYEEEE. With 3 bases clipped from V and 1 base from J, the junction kept 1 base outside the gene matches. The CDR3 bases are TGTGCCAGCAGCTCGGGACTATCCTACAATGAGCAGTTCTTC. The encoded protein is CASSSGLSYNEQFF.

This rearrangement joins TRBV5-1 to TRBJ1-2, with TRBD1 matching over 7 bases. Germline V lookup: CDR1 SGHRS, CDR2 YFSETQ. The CDR3 is made up of 13 amino acids. J was trimmed by 8 bases and V by 3 bases; bases with no gene match: 7. This chain's CDR3 is CASSSSTGFGYTF. The CDR3, as DNA: TGCGCCAGCAGCTCCTCGACAGGGTTCGGCTACACCTTC.

This clonotype was picked up many times. The gene calls are TRBV12-3 or TRBV12-4 and TRBJ1-2, with 9 bases fitting TRBD1. After removal of 2 bases from V and 8 bases from J, the junction contained 6 bases not matched to a gene. The CDR3 sequence is 14 residues long. The CDR3 reads CASSLTGTGSGYTF. CDR3 sequence (DNA): TGTGCCAGCAGTTTAACCGGGACAGGGAGCGGCTACACCTTC.

This clonotype was recorded many times. The chain uses TRBV7-9 and TRBJ1-6, with D possibly being TRBD1 (5 bases). V lost 4 bases and J 6 bases, leaving 16 bases between the germline ends. Germline CDR1 SEHNR, CDR2 FQNEAQ (reference sequence). The CDR3 extends over 16 amino acids. As DNA, the CDR3 is TGTGCCAGCAGCTCCAGTGAAGACAGATTTAATTCACCCCTCCACTTT. Its protein is CASSSSEDRFNSPLHF.

V is TRBV29-1 and J is TRBJ2-7; maybe TRBD1 (6 bases). The germline gives CDR1 SQVTM, CDR2 ANQGSEA. V lost 5 bases and J lost 4, with 15 bases in between. There are 13 residues in the CDR3. The CDR3 nucleotides read TGCAGCGTTATGACAGGTACAGGATACGAGCAGTACTTC. It translates to CSVMTGTGYEQYF.

There are many counts of this clonotype. This chain links TRBV7-2 with TRBJ2-1; D tentatively reads TRBD1 or TRBD2 (5 bases each). The V end lost 6 bases, the J end lost 2 bases, and 11 bases lay between the germline ends. CDR1 and CDR2 (germline): SGHTA, FQGNSA. This CDR3 spans 14 amino acids. The CDR3 loop is CASRLGTAYNEQFF. The DNA of the CDR3 is TGTGCCAGCAGACTTGGGACGGCCTACAATGAGCAGTTCTTC.

This clonotype occurred many times. The chain employs TRBV2 and TRBJ1-5, with D tentatively TRBD1 (5 bases). Germline V gene lookup returns CDR1 SNHLY and CDR2 FYNNEI. The CDR3 runs 12 residues. The V gene lost 10 bases and the J gene lost 4 bases, with 11 bases spanning the gap. DNA for the CDR3: TGTGCCACGAACCGGGGGAATCAGCCCCAGCATTTT. Translating gives CATNRGNQPQHF.

This clonotype was observed many times. This chain connects TRBV7-8 to TRBJ1-1; TRBD1 matches 7 bases. CDR3 length equals 17 residues. Germline CDR1 is SGHVS and CDR2 is FQNEAQ. The V segment lost 5 bases and the J segment 2 bases; nucleotides outside the gene matches: 14. CDR3 sequence reads: CASSAPRWGQLNTEAFF. The DNA of the CDR3 is TGTGCCAGCAGCGCACCCCGGTGGGGACAGCTAAACACTGAAGCTTTCTTT.